This TCR beta chain was obtained from a study of human T cells and chemical hapten exposure. As for the study in general: The study enrolled mostly female patients with alopecia areata, totalis or universalis. Small volume differences among pooled libraries mainly caused per-sample TCR yield variation.

Time point denoted: pre-sensitization, week 0. This sample's treatment: therapeutic diphenylcyclopropenone sensitization with weekly scalp DPC. Points from the study as a whole: Significantly greater numbers of large CDR3 similarity clusters came from expanded TCRs than from controls.

TCRdb redid the calling of the RACE reads with MiXCR, one entry per CDR3 protein. The sample lists roughly 100,000 distinct CDR3 sequences, about 8.9% occurring once. On this clonotype: Its cognate antigen is unknown.

The V and J ends lost 9 bases and 2 bases, in that order; junction bases with no gene match: 6. Germline V CDR1 and CDR2: SNHLY, FYNNEI. The CDR3 has 13 amino acids. The specimen was whole blood, collected in connection with sensitization to the hapten diphenylcyclopropenone (DPC). The chain has TRBV2 and TRBJ2-7, with 8 bases fitting TRBD1. The TCR was taken from a woman aged 40 to 50 with alopecia areata. Some clones in this sample may be carry-over from other donors' samples. The CDR3 coding sequence is TGTGCCAGGGGGGGACAGGCGACCTACGAGCAGTACTTC. Its protein is CARGGQATYEQYF.